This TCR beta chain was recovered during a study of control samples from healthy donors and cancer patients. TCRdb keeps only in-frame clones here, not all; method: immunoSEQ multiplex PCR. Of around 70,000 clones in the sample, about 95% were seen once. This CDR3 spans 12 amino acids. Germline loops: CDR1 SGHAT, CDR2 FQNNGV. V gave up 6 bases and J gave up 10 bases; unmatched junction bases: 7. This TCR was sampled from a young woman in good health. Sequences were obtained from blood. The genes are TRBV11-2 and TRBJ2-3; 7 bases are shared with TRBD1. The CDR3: CASSLQGFAQYF. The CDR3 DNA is TGTGCCAGCAGTTTACAGGGGTTCGCGCAGTATTTT.